This T cell receptor beta chain came from a study of response to subunit inactivated influenza vaccine. Study observations and caveats: Few new T cells, the authors suggested, are recruited by each seasonal influenza vaccination.

One entry per CDR3 protein, called by TCRdb with MiXCR from the RT-PCR reads. The sample consists of about 780,000 distinct CDR3 sequences, approximately 18% of them appearing once. About this clonotype itself: Its matching antigen is unknown.

This sequence was found in a man aged 45-65 years who received an inactivated influenza vaccine. The material was PBMCs from blood, obtained less than 6 days after vaccination.

The CDR3 protein is CASSVRAGNYEQYF. The CDR3, as DNA: TGTGCCAGCAGTGTCAGGGCGGGGAACTACGAGCAGTACTTC. The chain joins TRBV28 to TRBJ2-7; D may be TRBD2 (6 bases). V dropped 5 bases and J dropped 3 bases, with 14 bases sitting between them. There are 14 residues in the CDR3. The germline V gene encodes CDR1 MDHEN and CDR2 SYDVKM. Based on the CDR3 plus reference TRBV28 and TRBJ2-7, the full variable domain is DVKVTQSSRYLVKRTGEKVFLECVQDMDHENMFWYRQDPGLGLRLIYFSYDVKMKEKGDIPEGYSVSREKKERFSLILESASTNQTSMYLCASSVRAGNYEQYFGPGTRLTVT.